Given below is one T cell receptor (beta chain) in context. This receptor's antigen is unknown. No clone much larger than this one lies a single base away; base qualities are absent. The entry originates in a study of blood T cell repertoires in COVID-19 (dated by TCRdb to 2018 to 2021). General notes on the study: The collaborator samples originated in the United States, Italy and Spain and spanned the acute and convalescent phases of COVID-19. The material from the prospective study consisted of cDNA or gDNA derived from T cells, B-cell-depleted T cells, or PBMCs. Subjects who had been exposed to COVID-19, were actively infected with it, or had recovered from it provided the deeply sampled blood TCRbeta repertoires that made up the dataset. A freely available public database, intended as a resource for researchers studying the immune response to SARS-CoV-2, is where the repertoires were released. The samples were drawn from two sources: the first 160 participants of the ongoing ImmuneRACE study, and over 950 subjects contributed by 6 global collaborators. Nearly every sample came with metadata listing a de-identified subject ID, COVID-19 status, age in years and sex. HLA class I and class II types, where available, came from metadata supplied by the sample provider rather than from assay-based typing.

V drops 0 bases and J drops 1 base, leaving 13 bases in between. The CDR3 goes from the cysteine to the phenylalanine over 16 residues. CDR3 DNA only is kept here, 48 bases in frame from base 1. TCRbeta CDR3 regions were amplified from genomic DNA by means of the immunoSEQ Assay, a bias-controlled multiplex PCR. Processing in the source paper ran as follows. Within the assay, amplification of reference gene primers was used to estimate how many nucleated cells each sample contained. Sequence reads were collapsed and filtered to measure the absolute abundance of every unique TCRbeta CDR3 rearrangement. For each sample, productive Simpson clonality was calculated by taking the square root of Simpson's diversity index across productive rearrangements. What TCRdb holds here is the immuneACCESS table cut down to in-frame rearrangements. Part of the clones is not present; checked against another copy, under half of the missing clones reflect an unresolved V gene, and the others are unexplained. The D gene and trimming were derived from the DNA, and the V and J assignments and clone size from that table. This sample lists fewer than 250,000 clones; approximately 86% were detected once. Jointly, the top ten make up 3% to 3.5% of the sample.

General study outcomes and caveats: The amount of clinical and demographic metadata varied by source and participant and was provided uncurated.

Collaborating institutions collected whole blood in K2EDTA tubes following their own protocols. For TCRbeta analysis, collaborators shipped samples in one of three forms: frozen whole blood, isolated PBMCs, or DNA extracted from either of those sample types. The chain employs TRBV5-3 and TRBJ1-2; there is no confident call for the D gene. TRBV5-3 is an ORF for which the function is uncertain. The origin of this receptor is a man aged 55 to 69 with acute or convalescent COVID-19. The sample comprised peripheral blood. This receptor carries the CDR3 CARSLAPRGFNYGYTF. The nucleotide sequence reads TGTGCCAGAAGCTTGGCACCACGAGGGTTTAACTATGGCTACACCTTC.